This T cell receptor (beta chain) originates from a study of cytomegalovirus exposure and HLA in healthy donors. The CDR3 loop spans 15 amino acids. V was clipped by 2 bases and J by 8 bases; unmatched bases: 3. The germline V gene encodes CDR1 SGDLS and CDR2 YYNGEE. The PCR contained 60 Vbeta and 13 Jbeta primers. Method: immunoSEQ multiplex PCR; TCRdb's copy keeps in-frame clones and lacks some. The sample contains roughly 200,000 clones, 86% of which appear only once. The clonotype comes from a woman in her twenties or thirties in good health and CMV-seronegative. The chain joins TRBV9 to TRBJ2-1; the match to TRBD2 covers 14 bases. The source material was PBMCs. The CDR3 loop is CASSVGLAGGHEQFF. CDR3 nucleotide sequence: TGTGCCAGCAGCGTTGGACTAGCGGGAGGACATGAGCAGTTCTTC.